A selection of T cell receptor beta chains follows, all from one sample in a study of T cell responses to AZD1222 COVID-19 vaccine. Profiling relied on immunoSEQ multiplex PCR, and the TCRdb table lists in-frame clones only, not all of them. This sample yields about 72,000 clones, of which around nine tenths are seen a single time; 20% to 30% belongs to the top ten. The source was peripheral blood, collected on day 0 of AZD1222 vaccination. The source is an adult in good health. Both conserved end residues are part of each CDR3. The D gene is left open where the match is weak. A row's size may be missing; if present it is once, few, many or a size class.

J	size	V	D	DNA	CDR3
TRBJ2-1	once	TRBV7-6	TRBD2	TGTGCCAGCAGCGCCGGGACTAGCGGGGGCTACAATGAGCAGTTCTTC	CASSAGTSGGYNEQFF
TRBJ2-7	.	TRBV9	.	TGTGCCAGCAGCGTAGGTCAGGGCCCCGAGCAGTACTTC	CASSVGQGPEQYF
TRBJ2-7	once	TRBV27	TRBD2	TGTGCCAGCAGTTTACCGCATAGCGGGGGCGCGTACGAGCAGTACTTC	CASSLPHSGGAYEQYF
TRBJ2-1	.	TRBV2	.	TGTGCCAGCAGTGGGGGTAGGGGCAATGAGCAGTTCTTC	CASSGGRGNEQFF
TRBJ2-7	.	TRBV11-2	.	TGTGCCAGCAGCTTAGAAGGAATTCCCTCCTACGAGCAGTACTTC	CASSLEGIPSYEQYF
TRBJ2-5	.	TRBV11-2	TRBD2	TGTGCCAGCAGCTTGAACGGACTAGCGGGGGGGCGCCAAGAGACCCAGTACTTC	CASSLNGLAGGRQETQYF
TRBJ2-1	.	TRBV20-1	TRBD2	TGCAGTGCTAGTGGAGAAGCGGGGCGTAATGAGCAGTTCTTC	CSASGEAGRNEQFF
TRBJ1-1	.	TRBV9	.	TGTGCCAGCAGCGTATCATCAGACACTGAAGCTTTCTTT	CASSVSSDTEAFF
TRBJ1-2	.	TRBV30	.	TGTGCCTGGAGTGTACGGGTTGGCTACACCTTC	CAWSVRVGYTF
TRBJ1-1	.	TRBV11-1	.	TGTGCCAGCAGCTCCTGGACAAGTGGTGTGGACACTGAAGCTTTCTTT	CASSSWTSGVDTEAFF
TRBJ2-7	.	TRBV15	TRBD1	TGTGCCATCAGCAGACCGGGACAGGGTTTCAACGAGCAGTACTTC	CAISRPGQGFNEQYF
TRBJ1-6	.	TRBV4-3	.	TGCGCCAGCAGCCGATTCCCCGCGGGGAACAATTCACCCCTCCACTTT	CASSRFPAGNNSPLHF
TRBJ2-4	.	TRBV4-2	TRBD2	TGTGCCAGCAGCCAAGTCGGGGGGACCAAAAACATTCAGTACTTC	CASSQVGGTKNIQYF
TRBJ2-7	.	TRBV30	TRBD1	TGTGCCTGGAGTGTACCAGGACAGGGGGACTTC	CAWSVPGQGDF
TRBJ1-1	.	TRBV19	TRBD1	TGTGCCAGTAGTATTCAGGGACAGGGTAACACTGAAGCTTTCTTT	CASSIQGQGNTEAFF
TRBJ2-1	.	TRBV9	.	TGTGCCAGCAGCGTTGTCTCTAGGGTGGGGATTGAGCAGTTCTTC	CASSVVSRVGIEQFF
TRBJ1-2	.	TRBV21-1	.	TGTGCCAGCAGCAAAGCCAGGGACAGCTACTATGGCTACACCTTC	CASSKARDSYYGYTF
TRBJ1-5	.	TRBV7-2	TRBD1	TGTGCCAGCAGCTTATATGGGACAGGTAATCAGCCCCAGCATTTT	CASSLYGTGNQPQHF
TRBJ2-3	.	TRBV19	.	TGTGCCAGTAGTAATGGAGGGGGACGCACAGATACGCAGTATTTT	CASSNGGGRTDTQYF
TRBJ2-2	once	TRBV29-1	.	TGCAGCGCACATAGCGGCCTCGGGGAGCTGTTTTTT	CSAHSGLGELFF
TRBJ2-7	.	TRBV7-6	.	TGTGCCAGCAGCTCCCGTGGGGGTGACACCTACGAGCAGTACTTC	CASSSRGGDTYEQYF
TRBJ2-4	.	TRBV28	.	TGTGCCAGCAAGCGCGGGGACATAGCCAAAAACATTCAGTACTTC	CASKRGDIAKNIQYF